Described below is a single T cell receptor beta chain sequence and its context. In germline, CDR1 is LGHNA, CDR2 YNFKEQ. The V segment lost 1 base and the J segment 7 bases; nucleotides outside the gene matches: 5. This CDR3 spans 17 amino acids. The record originates from a study of beta chain features in type 1 diabetes. Study background: No age, gender or cell yield differences were seen between patients and healthy donors.

Reverse transcribing all isolated RNA meant expressed TCRB transcripts were sequenced. Naive, central memory and regulatory T cell samples came to a mean of approximately 3.57 million reads. Sequenced by immunoSEQ multiplex PCR; TCRdb stores in-frame clones only, minus some. The sample records roughly 400,000 clones, over 11% being singletons. The sequencing input was naive CD4+ T cells from blood. The gene calls are TRBV4-2 and TRBJ2-1; 15 bases are shared with TRBD2. This TCR derives from a man aged 30-40 years in good health. The CDR3 DNA follows: TGTGCCAGCAGCCAAGGGACTAGCGGGAGGGGACGGAATGAGCAGTTCTTC. This translates into CASSQGTSGRGRNEQFF.